Below are 10 T cell receptor beta chains sequenced from a single sample in a study of blood T cells in healthy people across ages. PCR was performed a second time for about 7 to 12 cycles using a sample-barcoded 5' primer and a J-beta primer mix. TCRdb analysed the 5' RACE reads with MiXCR anew, one entry per CDR3 protein. The sample contains around 670,000 distinct CDR3 sequences, about 30% of which appear only once. The source material was blood. The origin of the receptors is a woman of 80 years or more in good health.

This clonotype occurred many times. J is TRBJ1-2 and V is TRBV6-5; D not certain. The CDR3 covers 11 residues. V lost 5 bases to trimming and J lost 8 bases, with 9 bases between them. CDR1 is MNHEY and CDR2 is SVGAGI in the germline V gene. CDR3 protein: CASSSVGGYTF. CDR3 nucleotide sequence: TGTGCCAGCAGTAGCGTGGGGGGCTACACCTTC.

This clonotype appeared many times. The chain employs TRBV7-2 and TRBJ2-5; 11 bases are shared with TRBD2. V shed 0 bases, J shed 1 base, and the junction held 1 base outside the gene matches. Germline CDR1 SGHTA, CDR2 FQGNSA. The CDR3 runs 16 residues. In DNA, the CDR3 is TGTGCCAGCAGCTTAGCTAGCGGGGGGGGCCAAGAGACCCAGTACTTC. Translation gives CASSLASGGGQETQYF.

Notes on this clonotype: One end of the junction fails to match germline, which may point to a read error. The V call is TRBV3-1, the J call TRBJ1-4; D is ambiguous. Germline-derived CDR1 and CDR2 are LGHDT and YNNKEL (reference sequence). This CDR3 has 16 residues. CDR3 sequence: CASSLRTLSTSEKLFF. The CDR3 DNA reads as TGTGCCAGCAGCCTTCGAACACTTTCAACTAGTGAAAAACTGTTTTTT.

V and J are TRBV5-1 and TRBJ1-1, with 8 bases identical to TRBD1. CDR1 and CDR2 (germline): SGHRS, YFSETQ. The CDR3 spans 13 residues. The V and J ends lost 0 bases and 11 bases, in that order; junction bases with no gene match: 6. The CDR3 nucleotides read TGCGCCAGCAGCTTGGCGGGACAGGTTAAGGCTTTCTTT. Residues: CASSLAGQVKAFF.

This clonotype was recorded a few times. With a much larger clone just one base away, this may be a read error. The V gene is TRBV7-2, the J gene TRBJ2-7, with TRBD1 identical over 10 bases. The J call is uncertain, as TRBJ2-5 better fits the DNA end. This CDR3 contains 15 residues. Germline loops: CDR1 SGHTA, CDR2 FQGNSA. DNA for the CDR3: TGTGCCAGCAGCCCCGGGACAGGGGTGGGGAAGACCCAGTACTTC. Residues: CASSPGTGVGKTQYF.

This clonotype was observed at least ten times. The J gene is TRBJ2-1, the V gene TRBV20-1; TRBD2 matches 9 bases. Trimming took 3 bases from V and 7 from J; bases not matched to a gene: 7. The CDR3 has 14 residues. Germline V CDR1 and CDR2: DFQATT, SNEGSKA (reference sequence). CDR3 DNA: TGCAGTGCTAGCCCAGCGGGGGGATGGAATGAGCAGTTCTTC. Its protein product is CSASPAGGWNEQFF.

This sequence joins TRBV20-1 and TRBJ1-1; tentative D call: TRBD1 (5 bases). The CDR3 is 13 residues long. Trimming stripped 6 bases from V and 0 bases from J, with 11 bases between. Germline CDR1 and CDR2: DFQATT and SNEGSKA (reference sequence). The CDR3 sequence: CSARGGLNTEAFF. The CDR3, as DNA: TGCAGTGCCCGGGGGGGGTTGAACACTGAAGCTTTCTTT.

The CDR3 region is CASSKRSEEAFF. CDR3 coding DNA: TGTGCCAGTAGTAAGAGAAGTGAAGAAGCTTTCTTT. This chain links TRBV19 with TRBJ1-1; no clear D gene. In germline, CDR1 is LNHDA, CDR2 SQIVND (reference sequence). The CDR3 covers 12 residues. V was clipped by 4 bases and J by 8 bases, with 11 bases between them.

This clonotype was seen at least ten times. The gene calls are TRBV10-3 and TRBJ1-2; TRBD1 matches 10 bases. Germline loops: CDR1 ENHRY, CDR2 SYGVKD. The ends lost 1 base at V and 6 bases at J; junction bases unmatched: 5. The CDR3 consists of 15 residues. The CDR3 region is CAISELTGGSDGYTF. CDR3 DNA sequence: TGTGCCATCAGTGAGTTGACAGGGGGCTCGGATGGCTACACCTTC.

V and J are TRBV12-3 or TRBV12-4 and TRBJ2-7; the D gene is possibly TRBD2 (5 bases). The CDR3 length is 15 residues. V gave up 6 bases and J gave up 4 bases, with 19 bases separating them. In nucleotides, the CDR3 is TGTGCCAGCAGGTTTGGGAATGGACTTTTTTACGAGCAGTACTTC. Its translation: CASRFGNGLFYEQYF.